This T cell receptor (beta chain) was documented in a study of blood T cell repertoires in COVID-19. Study context: Collection of acute and convalescent COVID-19 samples took place in the United States, Italy and Spain.

The assay was immunoSEQ multiplex PCR, and TCRdb's table has in-frame clones only and misses some. Of around 180,000 clones listed, around 80% are singletons. This clone was detected a few times. Trimming took 2 bases from V and 4 from J, leaving 13 bases between them. Germline V CDR1 and CDR2: LGHDT, YNNKEL (reference sequence). The CDR3 length is 15 residues. Cohorts were determined from participant-reported clinical history. The specimen was PBMCs or T cells enriched from blood (not recorded which). This receptor was obtained from a man in his fifties or sixties who had recovered from COVID-19. The chain is built from TRBV3-1 (or the pseudogene TRBV3-2) and TRBJ2-3, with D possibly being TRBD1 (7 bases). The CDR3 nucleotides are TGTGCCAGCAGCCAACAAACAGGGGAGGCAGATACGCAGTATTTT. This codes for CASSQQTGEADTQYF.